These T cell receptor beta chains were read from a single sample in a study of blood T cell repertoires in COVID-19. Data came from immunoSEQ multiplex PCR; TCRdb stores just in-frame clones and leaves some out. The sample lists some 120,000 clones; approximately 74% were seen once. Source material: peripheral blood. The receptors were gathered from a man aged 55 to 70 with acute or convalescent COVID-19. The CDR3 runs from the conserved cysteine through the conserved F or W. D genes are given only for firm matches. Clone size is stated in some rows and not others, as once, few, many or a class when expanded.

V: TRBV24-1; size: few; J: TRBJ1-1; D: TRBD1; DNA: TGTGCCACCAGTGATTTCGTCAGGGGGGAGACTTTCTTT; CDR3: CATSDFVRGETFF
V: TRBV5-1; size: NA; J: TRBJ1-6; D: TRBD1; DNA: TGCGCCAGCAGCCCGGGGACAGTTAATTCACCCCTCCACTTT; CDR3: CASSPGTVNSPLHF
V: TRBV30; size: NA; J: TRBJ2-3; D: TRBD2; DNA: TGTGCCTGGAGTGTAGCGGGGGCCCCCACAGATACGCAGTATTTT; CDR3: CAWSVAGAPTDTQYF
V: TRBV29-1; size: NA; J: TRBJ1-2; D: NA; DNA: TGCAGCGCGGACAGCAACTATGGCTACACCTTC; CDR3: CSADSNYGYTF
V: TRBV12-5; size: NA; J: TRBJ2-7; D: NA; DNA: TGTGCTAGTAGTTCTCAGGGAACGGGCTACGAGCAGTACTTC; CDR3: CASSSQGTGYEQYF
V: TRBV24-1; size: NA; J: TRBJ2-1; D: NA; DNA: TGTGCCACCAGTGCGCGGGAAACTAGTAATCGGCAGTTCTTC; CDR3: CATSARETSNRQFF
V: TRBV7-2; size: NA; J: TRBJ1-2; D: NA; DNA: TGTGCCAGCAGACTACAGGGTTCGCTCTATGGCTACACCTTC; CDR3: CASRLQGSLYGYTF
V: TRBV29-1; size: NA; J: TRBJ2-7; D: TRBD2; DNA: TGCAGCGTTCTCTGGCGGGCTAGCGGGGCGCGGGGCGAGCAGTACTTC; CDR3: CSVLWRASGARGEQYF
V: TRBV25-1; size: NA; J: TRBJ2-2; D: NA; DNA: TGTGCCAGTACCAGAGGGGGGGGCACCGGGGAGCTGTTTTTT; CDR3: CASTRGGGTGELFF
V: TRBV2; size: NA; J: TRBJ1-1; D: TRBD1; DNA: TGTGCCAGCAGGCTACAGGGGGTAGTGGGCACTGAAGCTTTCTTT; CDR3: CASRLQGVVGTEAFF
V: TRBV5-1; size: NA; J: TRBJ2-1; D: NA; DNA: TGCGCCAGCAGCTTGGTGACTACCGGGAATGAGCAGTTCTTC; CDR3: CASSLVTTGNEQFF
V: TRBV4-1; size: NA; J: TRBJ1-2; D: NA; DNA: TGCGCCAGCAGCCTTTACTATGAAGAGAATTACTATGGCTACACCTTC; CDR3: CASSLYYEENYYGYTF
V: TRBV19; size: NA; J: TRBJ1-2; D: NA; DNA: TGTGCCAGCCAGGTCAATCCTAACTATGGCTACACCTTC; CDR3: CASQVNPNYGYTF
V: TRBV7-9; size: NA; J: TRBJ1-4; D: NA; DNA: TGTGCCAGCAGCCAAGGACATGTGTCTGCAACTAATGAAAAACTGTTTTTT; CDR3: CASSQGHVSATNEKLFF
V: TRBV29-1; size: NA; J: TRBJ1-1; D: TRBD1; DNA: TGCAGCGTTCAGGACAGGACTTACACTGAAGCTTTCTTT; CDR3: CSVQDRTYTEAFF
V: TRBV6-6; size: NA; J: TRBJ2-7; D: NA; DNA: TGTGCCAGCAGTTACGCCCCCAGGGGGGATCCCTACGAGCAGTACTTC; CDR3: CASSYAPRGDPYEQYF
V: TRBV3-1/TRBV3-2; size: NA; J: TRBJ2-7; D: TRBD2; DNA: TGTGCCAGCAGCCAAGACGGGACTAGCGGAGGGAGGGAGCAGTACTTC; CDR3: CASSQDGTSGGREQYF
V: TRBV3-1/TRBV3-2; size: NA; J: TRBJ2-3; D: NA; DNA: TGTGCCAGCAGCCAAGGGAGCCGGCGGAGCACAGATACGCAGTATTTT; CDR3: CASSQGSRRSTDTQYF
V: TRBV7-8; size: NA; J: TRBJ2-2; D: NA; DNA: TGTGCCAGCAGCCCCCGACTCGGTTTCGGTAGCGTGAACACCGGGGAGCTGTTTTTT; CDR3: CASSPRLGFGSVNTGELFF
V: TRBV2; size: NA; J: TRBJ2-7; D: TRBD2; DNA: TGTGCCAGCAGTGCCCGCGGACTAGCGGGAGGGCTATCCTACGAGCAGTACTTC; CDR3: CASSARGLAGGLSYEQYF
V: TRBV6-5; size: NA; J: TRBJ2-2; D: TRBD2; DNA: TGTGCCAGCACCGAACTAGCGCCCGGGGAGCTGTTTTTT; CDR3: CASTELAPGELFF
V: TRBV5-6; size: NA; J: TRBJ1-1; D: NA; DNA: TGTGCCAGCAGCTCTCGCGGCGGAAACACTGAAGCTTTCTTT; CDR3: CASSSRGGNTEAFF
V: TRBV5-1; size: NA; J: TRBJ2-2; D: NA; DNA: TGCGCCAGCAGCACTGGCGGGACTGCGAACACCGGGGAGCTGTTTTTT; CDR3: CASSTGGTANTGELFF
V: TRBV7-3; size: NA; J: TRBJ2-1; D: TRBD2; DNA: TGTGCCAGCAGCTCCCGACTAGCGGGAGTTAATGAGCAGTTCTTC; CDR3: CASSSRLAGVNEQFF
V: TRBV29-1; size: once; J: TRBJ1-2; D: NA; DNA: TGCAGCGTCACCCTTACAGGTGACAACTATGGCTACACCTTC; CDR3: CSVTLTGDNYGYTF
V: TRBV30; size: NA; J: TRBJ2-1; D: TRBD2; DNA: TGTGCCTGGAGTGGTTTGGGGAGGGGTTTAAAGTTCTTC; CDR3: CAWSGLGRGLKFF
V: TRBV12-3/TRBV12-4; size: NA; J: TRBJ1-2; D: TRBD1; DNA: TGTGCCAGCAGCAGACAGGGAGCCTATGGCTACACCTTC; CDR3: CASSRQGAYGYTF
V: TRBV3-1/TRBV3-2; size: NA; J: TRBJ2-5; D: NA; DNA: TGTGCCAGCAGCCTACTAAACGGGGAGACCCAGTACTTC; CDR3: CASSLLNGETQYF
V: TRBV6-1; size: NA; J: TRBJ2-7; D: NA; DNA: TGTGCCAGCAGTGAGGTCGAGGGGGGGACCTACGAGCAGTACTTC; CDR3: CASSEVEGGTYEQYF
V: TRBV7-9; size: NA; J: TRBJ1-2; D: NA; DNA: TGTGCCAGCAGCATCTGGACAGACTATGGCTACACCTTC; CDR3: CASSIWTDYGYTF
V: TRBV6-5; size: NA; J: TRBJ2-3; D: TRBD2; DNA: TGTGCCAGCAGTATCACTAGCGGCCGCACAGATACGCAGTATTTT; CDR3: CASSITSGRTDTQYF
V: TRBV25-1; size: NA; J: TRBJ1-1; D: NA; DNA: TGTGCCAGCAGCATCACAGGGAACACTGAAGCTTTCTTT; CDR3: CASSITGNTEAFF
V: TRBV5-1; size: NA; J: TRBJ2-7; D: TRBD2; DNA: TGCGCCAGCAGCTTGGATCCTAGCGGGGCCGATAGGGGCGAGCAGTACTTC; CDR3: CASSLDPSGADRGEQYF
V: TRBV12-5; size: NA; J: TRBJ1-5; D: TRBD1; DNA: TGTGCTAGTGGTGCCGGGGACAGGGTTCATCAGCCCCAGCATTTT; CDR3: CASGAGDRVHQPQHF
V: TRBV30; size: NA; J: TRBJ1-1; D: NA; DNA: TGTGCCTGGACCCGACAGACTCACACGAACACTGAAGCTTTCTTT; CDR3: CAWTRQTHTNTEAFF
V: TRBV11-2; size: once; J: TRBJ2-7; D: TRBD2; DNA: TGTGCCAGCAGCTTACGCGGGGGTGTTATCGACGAGCAGTACTTC; CDR3: CASSLRGGVIDEQYF
V: TRBV5-6; size: NA; J: TRBJ1-3; D: NA; DNA: TGTGCCAGCACCAACGGACGGGATTTCCCTGGAAACACCATATATTTT; CDR3: CASTNGRDFPGNTIYF
V: TRBV4-1; size: few; J: TRBJ1-2; D: NA; DNA: TGCGCCAGCAGCCAAAGTTGGGAGGATAAGCATGGCTACACCTTC; CDR3: CASSQSWEDKHGYTF
V: TRBV27; size: NA; J: TRBJ1-1; D: NA; DNA: TGTGCCAGCAGTTTGGCAGGGCGACTGAACACTGAAGCTTTCTTT; CDR3: CASSLAGRLNTEAFF
V: TRBV7-6; size: NA; J: TRBJ2-7; D: TRBD2; DNA: TGTGCCAGCAGCTTAGCGTGGGGGGGAACCTACGAGCAGTACTTC; CDR3: CASSLAWGGTYEQYF
V: TRBV6-1; size: NA; J: TRBJ1-5; D: NA; DNA: TGTGCCAGCAGTGACAGGGATTATAGCAATCAGCCCCAGCATTTT; CDR3: CASSDRDYSNQPQHF
V: TRBV19; size: NA; J: TRBJ1-5; D: TRBD1; DNA: TGTGCCAGTAGTGGTAGGACAGGTGGTTCCACTAATCAGCCCCAGCATTTT; CDR3: CASSGRTGGSTNQPQHF
V: TRBV27; size: NA; J: TRBJ2-1; D: TRBD2; DNA: TGTGCCAGCAGTACGGGACTAGCGTCCTACAATGAGCAGTTCTTC; CDR3: CASSTGLASYNEQFF
V: TRBV14; size: few; J: TRBJ1-1; D: NA; DNA: TGTGCCAGCAGCCGGGATTATGGGGGCTACACTGAAGCTTTCTTT; CDR3: CASSRDYGGYTEAFF
V: TRBV9; size: NA; J: TRBJ2-3; D: TRBD1; DNA: TGTGCCAGCAGCGTCGGGACAGGAACGGGGGGCACAGATACGCAGTATTTT; CDR3: CASSVGTGTGGTDTQYF
V: TRBV12-5; size: NA; J: TRBJ1-5; D: NA; DNA: TGTGCTAGTGGTTTGTCGGGGGATCAACCCCAGCATTTT; CDR3: CASGLSGDQPQHF
V: TRBV5-4; size: NA; J: TRBJ1-1; D: NA; DNA: TGTGCCAGCAGCCCTGGCGGGCCGGGATTGAACACTGAAGCTTTCTTT; CDR3: CASSPGGPGLNTEAFF
V: TRBV12-3/TRBV12-4; size: few; J: TRBJ1-1; D: NA; DNA: TGTGCCAGCAGTTTAATTGCAGGGTCGGCTTTCTTT; CDR3: CASSLIAGSAFF
V: TRBV11-3; size: NA; J: TRBJ1-6; D: TRBD1; DNA: TGTGCCAGCAGCTTAACGGGACAGCCTAATTCACCCCTCCACTTT; CDR3: CASSLTGQPNSPLHF
V: TRBV5-1; size: few; J: TRBJ1-2; D: TRBD1; DNA: TGCGCCAGCAGCTCGGAGCCCCCAGGGGGCAACTATGGCTACACCTTC; CDR3: CASSSEPPGGNYGYTF
V: TRBV11-2; size: NA; J: TRBJ2-7; D: NA; DNA: TGTGCCAGCAGCTTAGACAGGGACGAGCAGTACTTC; CDR3: CASSLDRDEQYF
V: TRBV15; size: NA; J: TRBJ2-1; D: TRBD1; DNA: TGTGCCACCAATCGTCCGGGACAGGATAACAATGAGCAGTTCTTC; CDR3: CATNRPGQDNNEQFF
V: TRBV7-9; size: NA; J: TRBJ2-7; D: TRBD1; DNA: TGTGCCAGCAGTTTCCCGGGACAGGGTCACCACGAGCAGTACTTC; CDR3: CASSFPGQGHHEQYF
V: TRBV4-2; size: NA; J: TRBJ1-2; D: NA; DNA: TGTGCCAGCAACCGGGCAACAGGGCACCCTGACGGCTACACCTTC; CDR3: CASNRATGHPDGYTF